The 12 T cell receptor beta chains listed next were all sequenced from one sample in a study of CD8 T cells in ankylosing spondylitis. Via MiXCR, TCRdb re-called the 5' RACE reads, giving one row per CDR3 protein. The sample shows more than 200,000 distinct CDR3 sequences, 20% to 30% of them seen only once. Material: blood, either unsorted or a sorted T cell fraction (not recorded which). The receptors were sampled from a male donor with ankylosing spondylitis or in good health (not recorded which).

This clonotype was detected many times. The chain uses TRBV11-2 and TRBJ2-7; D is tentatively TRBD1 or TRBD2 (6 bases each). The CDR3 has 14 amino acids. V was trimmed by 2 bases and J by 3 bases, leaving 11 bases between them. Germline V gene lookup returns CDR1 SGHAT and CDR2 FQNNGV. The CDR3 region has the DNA TGTGCCAGCAGCTTAATGGGGGGCGGCTACGAGCAGTACTTC. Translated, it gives CASSLMGGGYEQYF.

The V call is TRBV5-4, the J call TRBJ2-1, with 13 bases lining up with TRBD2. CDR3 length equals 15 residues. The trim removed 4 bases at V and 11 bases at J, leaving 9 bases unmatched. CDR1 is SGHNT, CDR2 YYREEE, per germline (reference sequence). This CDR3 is CASSVPGTSGAQQFF. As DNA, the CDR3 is TGTGCCAGCAGCGTCCCCGGGACTAGCGGGGCCCAGCAGTTCTTC.

The CDR3 sequence is CASSPRAQETQYF. CDR3 coding DNA: TGTGCCAGCAGTCCTAGGGCCCAAGAGACCCAGTACTTC. The genes are TRBV2 and TRBJ2-5; no clear D gene. Germline lookup yields CDR1 SNHLY and CDR2 FYNNEI. Trimming shortened V by 5 bases and J by 1 base, and 8 bases separated the two germline ends. CDR3 length: 13 residues.

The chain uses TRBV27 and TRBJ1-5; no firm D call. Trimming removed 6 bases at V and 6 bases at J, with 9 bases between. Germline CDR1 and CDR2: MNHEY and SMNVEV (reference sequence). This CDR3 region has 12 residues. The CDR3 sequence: CASSPEVQPQHF. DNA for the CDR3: TGTGCCAGCAGCCCCGAAGTTCAGCCCCAGCATTTT.

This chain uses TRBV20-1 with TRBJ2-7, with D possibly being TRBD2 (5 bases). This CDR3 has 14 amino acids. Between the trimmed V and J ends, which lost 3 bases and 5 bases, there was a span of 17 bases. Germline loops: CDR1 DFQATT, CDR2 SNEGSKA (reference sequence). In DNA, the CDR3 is TGCAGTGCTAGGGCGGGCCGCTTTGGGGACGAGCAGTACTTC. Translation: CSARAGRFGDEQYF.

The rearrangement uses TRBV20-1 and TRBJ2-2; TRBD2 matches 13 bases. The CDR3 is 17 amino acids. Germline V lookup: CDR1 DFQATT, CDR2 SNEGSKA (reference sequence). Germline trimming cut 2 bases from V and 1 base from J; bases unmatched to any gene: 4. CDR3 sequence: CSARSGLAGKNTGELFF. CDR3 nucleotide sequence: TGCAGTGCTAGATCGGGACTAGCGGGAAAGAACACCGGGGAGCTGTTTTTT.

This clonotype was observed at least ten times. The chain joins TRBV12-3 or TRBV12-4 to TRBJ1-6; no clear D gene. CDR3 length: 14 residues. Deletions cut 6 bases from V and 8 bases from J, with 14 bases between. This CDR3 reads CASSSRSRDSPLHF. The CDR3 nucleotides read TGTGCCAGCAGCTCCCGGTCAAGGGATTCACCCCTCCACTTT.

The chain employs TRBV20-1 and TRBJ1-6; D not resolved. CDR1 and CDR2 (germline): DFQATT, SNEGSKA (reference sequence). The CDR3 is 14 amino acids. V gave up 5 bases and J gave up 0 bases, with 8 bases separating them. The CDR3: CSAPRSSYNSPLHF. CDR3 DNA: TGCAGTGCTCCCAGGAGCTCCTATAATTCACCCCTCCACTTT.

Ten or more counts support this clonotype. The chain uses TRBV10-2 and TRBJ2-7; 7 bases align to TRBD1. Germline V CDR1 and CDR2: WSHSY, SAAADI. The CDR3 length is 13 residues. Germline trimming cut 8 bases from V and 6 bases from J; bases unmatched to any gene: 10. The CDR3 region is CASGGQAQTEQYF. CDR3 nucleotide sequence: TGCGCCAGCGGAGGACAGGCGCAGACCGAGCAGTACTTC.

The CDR3 region has the DNA TGCAGTGCTAGAGATGGAGCGGGGGAAAAACTGTTTTTT. Protein product: CSARDGAGEKLFF. The chain recombines TRBV20-1 with TRBJ1-4; D unclear. This CDR3 spans 13 amino acids. Germline V gives CDR1 DFQATT, CDR2 SNEGSKA (reference sequence). V shed 0 bases and J shed 8 bases, with 10 bases lying between them.

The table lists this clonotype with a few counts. This chain's CDR3 is CASSLFMNTEAFF. The CDR3 nucleotides are TGTGCCAGCAGTTTGTTCATGAACACTGAAGCTTTCTTT. The rearrangement links TRBV12-3 or TRBV12-4 to TRBJ1-1; no firm D call. The CDR3 contains 13 residues. V lost 3 bases and J lost 0, with 5 bases in between.

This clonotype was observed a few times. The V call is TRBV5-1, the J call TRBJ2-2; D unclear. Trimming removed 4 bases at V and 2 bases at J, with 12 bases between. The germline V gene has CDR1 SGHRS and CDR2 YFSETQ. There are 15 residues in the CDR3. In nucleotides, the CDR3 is TGCGCCAGCAGCGCGGACCTAAAAAACACCGGGGAGCTGTTTTTT. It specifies CASSADLKNTGELFF. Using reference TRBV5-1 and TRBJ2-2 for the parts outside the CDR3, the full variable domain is KAGVTQTPRYLIKTRGQQVTLSCSPISGHRSVSWYQQTPGQGLQFLFEYFSETQRNKGNFPGRFSGRQFSNSRSEMNVSTLELGDSALYLCASSADLKNTGELFFGEGSRLTVL.